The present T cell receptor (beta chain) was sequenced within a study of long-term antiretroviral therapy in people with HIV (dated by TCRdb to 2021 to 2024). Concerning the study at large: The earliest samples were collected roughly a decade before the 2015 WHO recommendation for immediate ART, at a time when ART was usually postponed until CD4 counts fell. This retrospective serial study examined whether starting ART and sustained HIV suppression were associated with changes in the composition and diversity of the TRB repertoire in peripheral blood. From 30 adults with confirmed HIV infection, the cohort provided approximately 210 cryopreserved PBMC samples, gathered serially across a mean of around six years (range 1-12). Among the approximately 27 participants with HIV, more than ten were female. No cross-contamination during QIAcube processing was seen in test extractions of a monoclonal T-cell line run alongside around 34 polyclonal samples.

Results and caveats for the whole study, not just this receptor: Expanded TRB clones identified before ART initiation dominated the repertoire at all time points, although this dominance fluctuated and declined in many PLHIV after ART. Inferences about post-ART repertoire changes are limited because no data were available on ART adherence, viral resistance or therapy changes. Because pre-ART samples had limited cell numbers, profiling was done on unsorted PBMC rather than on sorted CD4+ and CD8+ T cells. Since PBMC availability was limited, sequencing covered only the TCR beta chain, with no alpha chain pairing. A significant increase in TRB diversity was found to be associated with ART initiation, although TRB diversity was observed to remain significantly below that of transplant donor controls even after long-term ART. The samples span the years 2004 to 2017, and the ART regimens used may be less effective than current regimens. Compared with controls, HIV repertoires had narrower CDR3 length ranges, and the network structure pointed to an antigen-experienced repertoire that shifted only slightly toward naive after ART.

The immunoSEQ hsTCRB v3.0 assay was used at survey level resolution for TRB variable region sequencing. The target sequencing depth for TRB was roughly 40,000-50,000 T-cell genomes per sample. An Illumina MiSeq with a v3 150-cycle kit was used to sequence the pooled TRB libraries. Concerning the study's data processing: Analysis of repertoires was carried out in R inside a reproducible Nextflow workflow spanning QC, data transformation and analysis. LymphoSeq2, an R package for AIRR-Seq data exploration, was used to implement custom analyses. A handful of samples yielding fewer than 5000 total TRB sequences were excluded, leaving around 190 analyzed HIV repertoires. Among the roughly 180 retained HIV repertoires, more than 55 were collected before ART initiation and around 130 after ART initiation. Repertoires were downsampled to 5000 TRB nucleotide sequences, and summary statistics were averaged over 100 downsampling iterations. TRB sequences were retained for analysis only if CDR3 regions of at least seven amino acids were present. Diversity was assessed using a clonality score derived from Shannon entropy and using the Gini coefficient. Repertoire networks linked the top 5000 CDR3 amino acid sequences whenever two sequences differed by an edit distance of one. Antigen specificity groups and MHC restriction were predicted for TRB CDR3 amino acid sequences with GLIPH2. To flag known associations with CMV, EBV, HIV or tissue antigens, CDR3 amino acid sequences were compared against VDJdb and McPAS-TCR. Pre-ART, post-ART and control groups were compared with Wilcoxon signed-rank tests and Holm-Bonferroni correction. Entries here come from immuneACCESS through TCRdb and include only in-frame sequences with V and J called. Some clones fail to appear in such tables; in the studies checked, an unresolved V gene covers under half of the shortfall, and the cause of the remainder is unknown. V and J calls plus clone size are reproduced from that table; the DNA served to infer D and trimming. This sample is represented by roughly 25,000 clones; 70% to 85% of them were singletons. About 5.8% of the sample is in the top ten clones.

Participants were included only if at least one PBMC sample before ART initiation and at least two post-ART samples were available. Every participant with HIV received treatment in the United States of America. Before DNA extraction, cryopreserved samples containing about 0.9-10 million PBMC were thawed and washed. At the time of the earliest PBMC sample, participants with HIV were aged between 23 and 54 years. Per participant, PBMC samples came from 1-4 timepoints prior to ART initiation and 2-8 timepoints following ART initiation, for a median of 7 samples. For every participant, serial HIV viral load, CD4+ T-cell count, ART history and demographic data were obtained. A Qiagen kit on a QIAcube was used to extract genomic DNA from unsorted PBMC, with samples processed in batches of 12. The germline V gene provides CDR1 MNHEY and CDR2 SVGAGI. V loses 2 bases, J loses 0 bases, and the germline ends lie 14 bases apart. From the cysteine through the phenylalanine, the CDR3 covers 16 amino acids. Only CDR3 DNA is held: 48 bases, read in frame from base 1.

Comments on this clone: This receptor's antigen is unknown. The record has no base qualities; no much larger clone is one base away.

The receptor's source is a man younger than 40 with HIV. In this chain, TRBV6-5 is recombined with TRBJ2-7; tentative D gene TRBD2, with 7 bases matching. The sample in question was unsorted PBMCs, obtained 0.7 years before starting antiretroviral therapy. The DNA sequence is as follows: TGTGCCAGCAGTTACGAGGGGGGGGGAAGCTCCTACGAGCAGTACTTC. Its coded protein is CASSYEGGGSSYEQYF.